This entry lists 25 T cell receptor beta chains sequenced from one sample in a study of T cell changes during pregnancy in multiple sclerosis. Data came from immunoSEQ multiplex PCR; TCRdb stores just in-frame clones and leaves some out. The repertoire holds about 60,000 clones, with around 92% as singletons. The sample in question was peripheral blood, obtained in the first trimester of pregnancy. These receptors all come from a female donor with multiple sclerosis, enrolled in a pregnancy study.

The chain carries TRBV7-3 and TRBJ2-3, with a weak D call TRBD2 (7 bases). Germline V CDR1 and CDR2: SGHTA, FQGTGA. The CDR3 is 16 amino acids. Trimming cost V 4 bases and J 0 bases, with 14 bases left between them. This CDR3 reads CASSSTGGLSTDTQYF. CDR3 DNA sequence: TGTGCCAGCAGCTCCACGGGGGGCCTTAGCACAGATACGCAGTATTTT.

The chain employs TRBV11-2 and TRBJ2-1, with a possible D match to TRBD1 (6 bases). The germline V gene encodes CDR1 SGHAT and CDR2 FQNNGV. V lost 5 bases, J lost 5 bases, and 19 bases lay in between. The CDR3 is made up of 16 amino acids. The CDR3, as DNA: TGTGCCAGCAGCCCGCCTAGGGGGAAAAGGCACAATGAGCAGTTCTTC. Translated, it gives CASSPPRGKRHNEQFF.

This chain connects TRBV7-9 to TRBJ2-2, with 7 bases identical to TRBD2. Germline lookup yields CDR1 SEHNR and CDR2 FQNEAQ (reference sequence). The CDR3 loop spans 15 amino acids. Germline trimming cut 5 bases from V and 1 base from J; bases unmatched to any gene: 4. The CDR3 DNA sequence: TGTGCCAGCAGCCGGACTAGTAGGAACACCGGGGAGCTGTTTTTT. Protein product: CASSRTSRNTGELFF.

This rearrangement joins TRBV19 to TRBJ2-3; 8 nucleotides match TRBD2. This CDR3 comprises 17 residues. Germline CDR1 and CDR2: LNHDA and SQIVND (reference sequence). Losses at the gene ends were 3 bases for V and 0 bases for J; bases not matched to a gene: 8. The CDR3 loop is CASSISGGETSTDTQYF. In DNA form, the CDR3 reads TGTGCCAGTAGTATCTCGGGAGGGGAGACTAGCACAGATACGCAGTATTTT.

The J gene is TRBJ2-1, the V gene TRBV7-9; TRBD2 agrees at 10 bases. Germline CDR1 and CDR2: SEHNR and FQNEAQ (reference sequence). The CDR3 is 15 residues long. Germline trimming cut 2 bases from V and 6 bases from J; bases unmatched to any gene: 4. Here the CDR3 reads CASSLSSGRINEQFF. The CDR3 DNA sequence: TGTGCCAGCAGCTTATCTAGCGGGAGAATCAATGAGCAGTTCTTC.

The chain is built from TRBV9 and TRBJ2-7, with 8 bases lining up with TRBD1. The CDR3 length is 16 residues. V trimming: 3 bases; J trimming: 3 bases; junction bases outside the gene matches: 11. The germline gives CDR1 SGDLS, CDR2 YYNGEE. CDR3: CASSASSGQDFYEQYF. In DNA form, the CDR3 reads TGTGCCAGCAGCGCCTCTTCGGGACAGGATTTCTACGAGCAGTACTTC. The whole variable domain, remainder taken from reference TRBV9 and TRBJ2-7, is DSGVTQTPKHLITATGQRVTLRCSPRSGDLSVYWYQQSLDQGLQFLIQYYNGEERAKGNILERFSAQQFPDLHSELNLSSLELGDSALYFCASSASSGQDFYEQYFGPGTRLTVT.

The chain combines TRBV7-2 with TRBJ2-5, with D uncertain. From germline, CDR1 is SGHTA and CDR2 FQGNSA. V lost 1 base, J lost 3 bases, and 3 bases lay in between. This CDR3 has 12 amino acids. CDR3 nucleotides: TGTGCCAGCAGCTTAGTCAAAGAGACCCAGTACTTC. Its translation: CASSLVKETQYF.

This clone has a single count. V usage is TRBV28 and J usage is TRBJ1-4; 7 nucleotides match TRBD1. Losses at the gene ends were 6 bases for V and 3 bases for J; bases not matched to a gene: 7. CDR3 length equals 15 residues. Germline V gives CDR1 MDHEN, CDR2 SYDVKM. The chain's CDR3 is CASRHQGEANEKLFF. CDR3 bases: TGTGCCAGCAGGCATCAGGGGGAGGCTAATGAAAAACTGTTTTTT.

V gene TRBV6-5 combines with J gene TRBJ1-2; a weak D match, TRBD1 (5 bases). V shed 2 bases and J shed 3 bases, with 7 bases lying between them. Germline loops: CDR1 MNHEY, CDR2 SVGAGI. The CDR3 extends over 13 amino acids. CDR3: CASSYTGDYGYTF. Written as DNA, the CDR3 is TGTGCCAGCAGTTACACGGGGGACTATGGCTACACCTTC.

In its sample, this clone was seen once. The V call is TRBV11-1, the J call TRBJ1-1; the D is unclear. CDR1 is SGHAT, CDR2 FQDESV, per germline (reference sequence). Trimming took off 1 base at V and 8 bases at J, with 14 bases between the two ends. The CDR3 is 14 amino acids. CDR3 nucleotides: TGTGCCAGCAGCTTAGGTTCCGGCGGCCTGGAAGCTTTCTTT. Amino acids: CASSLGSGGLEAFF.

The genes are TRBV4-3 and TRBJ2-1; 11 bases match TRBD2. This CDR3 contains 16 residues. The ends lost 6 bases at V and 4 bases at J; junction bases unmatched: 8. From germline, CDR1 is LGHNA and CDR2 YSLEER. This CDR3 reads CASRESIAGGYNEQFF. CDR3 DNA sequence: TGCGCCAGCAGGGAGAGCATAGCGGGAGGGTACAATGAGCAGTTCTTC.

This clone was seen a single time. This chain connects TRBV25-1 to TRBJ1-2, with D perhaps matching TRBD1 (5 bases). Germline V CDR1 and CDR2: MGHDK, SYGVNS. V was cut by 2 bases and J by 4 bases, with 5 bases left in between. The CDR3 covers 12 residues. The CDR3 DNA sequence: TGTGCCAGCAGTGAAAGGGGCTATGGCTACACCTTC. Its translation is CASSERGYGYTF.

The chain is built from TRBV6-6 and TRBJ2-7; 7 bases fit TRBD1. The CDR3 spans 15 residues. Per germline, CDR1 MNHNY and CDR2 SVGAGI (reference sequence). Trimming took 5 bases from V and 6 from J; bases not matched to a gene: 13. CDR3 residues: CASSHLGGDLVEQYF. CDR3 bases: TGTGCCAGCAGTCACCTAGGGGGCGACTTAGTCGAGCAGTACTTC.

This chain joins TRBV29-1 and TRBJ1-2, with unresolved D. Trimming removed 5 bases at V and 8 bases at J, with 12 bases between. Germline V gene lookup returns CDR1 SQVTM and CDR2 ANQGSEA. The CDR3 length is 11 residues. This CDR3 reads CSVSAGNGYTF. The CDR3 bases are TGCAGCGTTTCCGCGGGTAACGGCTACACCTTC.

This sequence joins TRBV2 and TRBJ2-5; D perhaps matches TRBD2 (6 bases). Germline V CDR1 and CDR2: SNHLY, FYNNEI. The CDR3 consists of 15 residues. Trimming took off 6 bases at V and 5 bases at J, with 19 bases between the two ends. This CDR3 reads CASRRGLSAGETQYF. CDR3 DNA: TGTGCCAGCAGGAGGGGCCTGAGCGCGGGGGAGACCCAGTACTTC.

The CDR3: CASSLGAREAQYF. CDR3 sequence (DNA): TGTGCCAGCAGCTTAGGGGCGCGGGAGGCCCAGTACTTC. The chain uses TRBV11-3 and TRBJ2-5, with 8 nucleotides matching TRBD2. V dropped 1 base and J dropped 9; count of bases not matched to a gene: 4. Germline lookup yields CDR1 SGHNT and CDR2 YENEEA. The CDR3 totals 13 residues.

CDR3 in amino acids: CASSPTGPGETQYF. In DNA, the CDR3 is TGCGCCAGCAGCCCGACAGGGCCTGGCGAGACCCAGTACTTC. The chain recombines TRBV5-1 with TRBJ2-5, with 7 bases that match TRBD1. V lost 4 bases, J lost 5 bases, and 8 bases stayed unmatched. Germline CDR1 and CDR2: SGHRS and YFSETQ. The CDR3 is made up of 14 amino acids.

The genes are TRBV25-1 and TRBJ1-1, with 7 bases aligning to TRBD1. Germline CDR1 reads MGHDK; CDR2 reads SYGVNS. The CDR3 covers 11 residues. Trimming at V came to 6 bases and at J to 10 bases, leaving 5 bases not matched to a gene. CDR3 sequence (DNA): TGTGCCAGCAGCCAGGGGGTGTCAGCTTTCTTT. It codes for CASSQGVSAFF.

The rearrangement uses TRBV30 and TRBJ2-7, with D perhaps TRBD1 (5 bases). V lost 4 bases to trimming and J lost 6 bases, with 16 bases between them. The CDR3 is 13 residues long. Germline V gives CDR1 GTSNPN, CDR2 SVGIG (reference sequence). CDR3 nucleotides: TGTGCCTGGAACTGGCAGGGAAAATCCGAGCAGTACTTC. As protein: CAWNWQGKSEQYF.

The CDR3 DNA reads as TGTGCCAGCAGTACGACAGGGACGAACACTGAAGCTTTCTTT. This encodes CASSTTGTNTEAFF. The chain is built from TRBV7-2 and TRBJ1-1; 7 bases match TRBD1. Per the germline V gene, CDR1 is SGHTA and CDR2 is FQGNSA. V shed 6 bases, J shed 1 base, and the junction held 5 bases outside the gene matches. The CDR3 length is 14 residues.

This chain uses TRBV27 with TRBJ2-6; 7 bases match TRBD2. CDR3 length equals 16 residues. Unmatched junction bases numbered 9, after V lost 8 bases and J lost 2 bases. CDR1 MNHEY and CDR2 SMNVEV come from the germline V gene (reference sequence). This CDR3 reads CASRRGVGAGANVLTF. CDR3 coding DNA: TGTGCCAGCCGTCGGGGGGTGGGAGCTGGGGCCAACGTCCTGACTTTC.

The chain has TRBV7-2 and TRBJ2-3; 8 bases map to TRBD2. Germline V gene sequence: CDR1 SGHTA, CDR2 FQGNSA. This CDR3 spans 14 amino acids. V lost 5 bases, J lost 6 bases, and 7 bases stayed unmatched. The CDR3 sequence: CASSPRTSRDTQYF. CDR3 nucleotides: TGTGCCAGCAGCCCCAGGACTAGCAGGGATACGCAGTATTTT.

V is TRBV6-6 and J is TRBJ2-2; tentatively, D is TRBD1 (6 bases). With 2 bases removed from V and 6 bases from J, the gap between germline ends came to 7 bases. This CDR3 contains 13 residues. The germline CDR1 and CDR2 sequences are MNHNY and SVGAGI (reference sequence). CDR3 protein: CASSYTGPGELFF. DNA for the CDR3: TGTGCCAGCAGTTACACAGGGCCCGGGGAGCTGTTTTTT.

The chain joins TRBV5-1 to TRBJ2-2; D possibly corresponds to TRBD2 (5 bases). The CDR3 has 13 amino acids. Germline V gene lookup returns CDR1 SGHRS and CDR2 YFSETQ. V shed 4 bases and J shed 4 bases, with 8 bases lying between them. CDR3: CASSPEGTGELFF. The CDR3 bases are TGCGCCAGCAGCCCCGAGGGCACCGGGGAGCTGTTTTTT. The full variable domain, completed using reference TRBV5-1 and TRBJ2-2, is KAGVTQTPRYLIKTRGQQVTLSCSPISGHRSVSWYQQTPGQGLQFLFEYFSETQRNKGNFPGRFSGRQFSNSRSEMNVSTLELGDSALYLCASSPEGTGELFFGEGSRLTVL.

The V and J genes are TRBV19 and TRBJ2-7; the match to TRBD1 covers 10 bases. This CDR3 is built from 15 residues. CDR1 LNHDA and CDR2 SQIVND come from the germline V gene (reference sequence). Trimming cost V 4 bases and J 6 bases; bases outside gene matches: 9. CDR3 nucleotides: TGTGCCAGTAGTACCTACGGGACAGGGGTTCTCGAGCAGTACTTC. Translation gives CASSTYGTGVLEQYF. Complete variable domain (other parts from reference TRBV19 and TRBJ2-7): DGGITQSPKYLFRKEGQNVTLSCEQNLNHDAMYWYRQDPGQGLRLIYYSQIVNDFQKGDIAEGYSVSREKKESFPLTVTSAQKNPTAFYLCASSTYGTGVLEQYFGPGTRLTVT.